Below, one TCR beta chain is given with its context. Its antigen is unknown. The record originates from a study of CD8 T cells in ankylosing spondylitis. Study outcomes and limitations: A motif in TCR beta, a set of roughly eight highly homologous variants, appeared characteristic of ankylosing spondylitis blood.

Germline V CDR1 and CDR2: SGHRS, YFSETQ. V lost 2 bases to trimming and J lost 4 bases, with 16 bases between them. CDR3 length: 16 residues. TCRdb passed the 5' RACE reads through MiXCR, listing each CDR3 protein once. This sample has about 540,000 distinct CDR3 sequences, with 9.5% to 15% found just once. The chain joins TRBV5-1 to TRBJ2-1; the D call may be TRBD1 or TRBD2 (6 bases each). The receptor was isolated from a male donor with ankylosing spondylitis. Material: blood, either unsorted or a sorted T cell fraction (not recorded which). CDR3 loop: CASSFTGSGGYNEQFF. Written as DNA, the CDR3 is TGCGCCAGCAGCTTCACAGGGTCCGGAGGGTACAATGAGCAGTTCTTC.